Listed here are 9 T cell receptor beta chains from one sample, sequenced in a study of blood T cell repertoires in COVID-19. The data were produced by immunoSEQ multiplex PCR, yet TCRdb's version contains in-frame clones alone and is incomplete. The sample records a few hundred thousand clones, 70% to 90% being singletons. The sample taken for sequencing was peripheral blood. Every receptor here comes from a woman under 40 with COVID-19, enrolled during active disease.

V is TRBV21-1 and J is TRBJ2-3; TRBD2, the table's D call, was not compared with the DNA. TRBV21-1 is given as a pseudogene. The CDR3 totals 17 residues. The CDR3 region is CASSKVSRELSTDTQYF. CDR3 nucleotide sequence: TGTGCCAGCAGCAAAGTTTCCCGGGAGCTAAGCACAGATACGCAGTATTTT.

This chain links TRBV7-2 with TRBJ1-2; the D gene is possibly TRBD1 (6 bases). V was shortened by 3 bases and J by 7 bases, with 15 bases between the two germline ends. The germline V gene has CDR1 SGHTA and CDR2 FQGNSA. This CDR3 spans 14 amino acids. DNA of the CDR3: TGTGCCAGCAGCTTCCAGGGGCTGGTGGGTGGCTACACCTTC. The encoded protein is CASSFQGLVGGYTF. The full variable domain, its missing parts supplied by reference TRBV7-2 and TRBJ1-2, is GAGVSQSPSNKVTEKGKDVELRCDPISGHTALYWYRQSLGQGLEFLIYFQGNSAPDKSGLPSDRFSAERTGGSVSTLTIQRTQQEDSAVYLCASSFQGLVGGYTFGSGTRLTVV.

The chain links TRBV5-1 to TRBJ2-5; D perhaps matches TRBD2 (5 bases). This CDR3 region has 14 residues. The germline V gene encodes CDR1 SGHRS and CDR2 YFSETQ. V shed 4 bases and J shed 4 bases, with 14 bases lying between them. CDR3: CASSTGELAETQYF. The CDR3 coding sequence is TGCGCCAGCAGCACCGGGGAGCTAGCAGAGACCCAGTACTTC.

This rearrangement joins TRBV11-2 to TRBJ2-7; D not certain. The germline V gene has CDR1 SGHAT and CDR2 FQNNGV. This CDR3 contains 13 residues. Trimming cost V 1 base and J 0 bases, with 4 bases left between them. The CDR3 DNA follows: TGTGCCAGCAGCTTAGCCCGCTCCTACGAGCAGTACGTC. Its protein is CASSLARSYEQYV.

V and J are TRBV7-2 and TRBJ2-5, with 12 bases that match TRBD2. CDR3 length: 18 amino acids. CDR1 is SGHTA and CDR2 is FQGNSA in the germline V gene. The J segment lost 5 bases and the V segment lost 2 bases, leaving 12 bases of the junction unmatched. The CDR3 DNA reads as TGTGCCAGCAGCTTATCCTCGCTAGCGGGGGGGCTCGGGGAGACCCAGTACTTC. Amino acids: CASSLSSLAGGLGETQYF.

This chain uses TRBV19 with TRBJ1-5; 7 bases are shared with TRBD1. CDR1 LNHDA and CDR2 SQIVND come from the germline V gene (reference sequence). V trimming: 6 bases; J trimming: 0 bases; junction bases outside the gene matches: 11. This CDR3 has 17 amino acids. CDR3 amino acids: CASSDLVGQDSNQPQHF. The CDR3 DNA sequence: TGTGCCAGTAGCGATCTTGTTGGACAGGATAGCAATCAGCCCCAGCATTTT.

J is TRBJ1-2 and V is TRBV5-1; TRBD1 agrees at 10 bases. The length of the CDR3 is 16 residues. Per germline, CDR1 SGHRS and CDR2 YFSETQ. V shed 0 bases, J shed 4 bases, and the junction held 6 bases outside the gene matches. The DNA for the CDR3 is TGCGCCAGCAGCTTGGACGGACAGGGGGGTCTCTATGGCTACACCTTC. Its protein product is CASSLDGQGGLYGYTF.

The rearrangement uses TRBV11-3 and TRBJ2-7; the match to TRBD1 covers 9 bases. The germline gives CDR1 SGHNT, CDR2 YENEEA. The CDR3 is 15 residues long. The V and J ends lost 5 bases and 6 bases, in that order; junction bases with no gene match: 11. CDR3 amino acids: CASSPDGDRASEQYF. As DNA, the CDR3 is TGTGCCAGCAGCCCCGATGGGGACAGGGCTTCCGAGCAGTACTTC.

V and J are TRBV11-3 and TRBJ2-2; weak D call: TRBD2 (5 bases). The V gene lost 7 bases and the J gene lost 7 bases, with 13 bases spanning the gap. The CDR3 sequence is 13 residues long. Germline assignment: CDR1 SGHNT and CDR2 YENEEA. The CDR3 here is CASTRGPSGELFF. The CDR3 coding sequence is TGTGCCAGCACCCGCGGGCCGAGCGGGGAGCTGTTTTTT.